This record looks at one T cell receptor beta chain sequence and its context. This entry is derived from a study of control samples from healthy donors and cancer patients. V lost 3 bases and J 3 bases, leaving 15 bases between the germline ends. The CDR3 covers 16 residues. CDR1 is SQVTM, CDR2 ANQGSEA, per germline. Here immunoSEQ multiplex PCR was the method, and the copy in TCRdb shows in-frame clones only, minus some. The table lists some 67,000 clones, about 89% of them singletons. The clonotype originates from a woman aged 45-65 years with head and neck cancer. Input material: PBMCs. J is TRBJ2-6 and V is TRBV29-1; D possibly uses TRBD1 or TRBD2 (5 bases each). CDR3 protein: CSVEGTEGRGANVLTF. CDR3 coding DNA: TGCAGCGTTGAGGGGACCGAGGGCCGTGGGGCCAACGTCCTGACTTTC.